This T cell receptor (beta chain) was identified in a study of blood T cell repertoires in COVID-19. At the level of the study: Both acute and convalescent COVID-19 samples were obtained from the United States, Italy and Spain. From T cells, B-cell-depleted T cells, or PBMCs came the material, which was cDNA or gDNA.

As processed by the authors: By means of reference gene primer amplification, nucleated cell counts were estimated. Profiled with immunoSEQ multiplex PCR; TCRdb holds only in-frame clones, not every one. Clonal size and the V and J genes are those of that table, whereas D and trimming came from the DNA. The table includes about 98,000 clones, around 75% detected once. Germline CDR1 SGHRS, CDR2 YFSETQ. The J segment lost 3 bases and the V segment lost 4 bases, leaving 7 bases of the junction unmatched. The CDR3 consists of 14 residues. The clonotype was recovered from a man in his 70s with acute or convalescent COVID-19. The chain links TRBV5-1 to TRBJ2-7; 7 bases fit TRBD1. The specimen was peripheral blood. CDR3: CASSATGSVYEQYF. For the CDR3, the DNA is TGCGCCAGCAGCGCGACAGGGTCCGTCTACGAGCAGTACTTC. Full variable domain (missing parts from reference TRBV5-1 and TRBJ2-7): KAGVTQTPRYLIKTRGQQVTLSCSPISGHRSVSWYQQTPGQGLQFLFEYFSETQRNKGNFPGRFSGRQFSNSRSEMNVSTLELGDSALYLCASSATGSVYEQYFGPGTRLTVT.